The sequence of this T cell receptor (beta chain) was determined in a study of OX40 agonist ivuxolimab in advanced cancers. Study information: The drug used for patients, ivuxolimab, was an agonistic anti-OX40 (CD134) antibody. A history of anti-PD-1, anti-PD-L1 or anti-CTLA-4 therapy was acceptable, and more than 30% had some.

Study-wide findings and caveats: The mean number of expanded clones was higher in CD8+ T cells than in CD4+.

The protocol was immunoSEQ multiplex PCR, while the TCRdb copy is restricted to in-frame clones and leaves out a portion. The sample has 55,000 to 80,000 clones; roughly 88% are singletons. The CDR3 totals 15 residues. Per the germline V gene, CDR1 is SGHVS and CDR2 is FNYEAQ. V gave up 5 bases and J gave up 3 bases; unmatched junction bases: 4. With respect to this clone: Its antigen is not known.

This TCR came from an adult with an advanced solid tumor such as melanoma, head and neck, liver or kidney cancer. The chain employs TRBV7-6 and TRBJ2-1; 10 nucleotides match TRBD2. The sample was CD4+ or CD8+ T cells sorted from blood, taken in a trial of the OX40 agonist ivuxolimab. CDR3 in amino acids: CASSPLAGVYNEQFF. The DNA for the CDR3 is TGTGCCAGCAGCCCTCTAGCGGGAGTCTACAATGAGCAGTTCTTC.